Listed here are 27 T cell receptor beta chains from one sample, sequenced in a study of blood T cell repertoires in COVID-19 (dated by TCRdb to the early 2020s). The library was produced with the immunoSEQ multiplex PCR assay. TCRdb obtained this table from immuneACCESS and retained in-frame rearrangements with V and J assigned. These tables miss some clones; where compared with another copy, unresolved V genes account for less than half of the shortfall, and the remainder is unexplained. The sample profile shows over 250,000 clones; around 87% of them were found once. About 5.4% of the sample belongs to the ten largest clones. Sequences were obtained from PBMCs or T cells enriched from blood (not recorded which). Source of these receptors: a woman in her twenties or thirties who had recovered from COVID-19.

The V call is TRBV10-1, the J call TRBJ1-2; tentatively, D is TRBD1 (5 bases). V gave up 3 bases and J gave up 0 bases, with 11 bases separating them. Germline values: CDR1 WNHNN, CDR2 SYGVQD (reference sequence). The CDR3 has 15 residues. As DNA, the CDR3 is TGCGCCAGCAGTGACAGGGAGGGCTCTAACTATGGCTACACCTTC. This gives the protein CASSDREGSNYGYTF.

The chain is built from TRBV10-3 and TRBJ2-2; tentatively, D is TRBD1 (6 bases). The germline CDR1 and CDR2 sequences are ENHRY and SYGVKD. The V gene lost 0 bases and the J gene lost 2 bases, with 7 bases spanning the gap. The CDR3 length is 15 residues. CDR3 bases: TGTGCCATCAGTGAGTCGGACAGCAACACCGGGGAGCTGTTTTTT. Translation gives CAISESDSNTGELFF.

The chain couples TRBV29-1 to TRBJ1-3; D gene uncertain. Between the trimmed V and J ends, which lost 2 bases and 0 bases, there was a span of 5 bases. Germline lookup yields CDR1 SQVTM and CDR2 ANQGSEA. The CDR3 runs 13 residues. The DNA for the CDR3 is TGCAGCGTTGAACAATTCTCTGGAAACACCATATATTTT. The encoded protein is CSVEQFSGNTIYF.

This rearrangement joins TRBV6-5 to TRBJ2-7; 7 bases align to TRBD2. J was trimmed by 1 base and V by 6 bases; bases with no gene match: 6. From germline, CDR1 is MNHEY and CDR2 SVGAGI. The CDR3 has 14 amino acids. As DNA, the CDR3 is TGTGCCAGCAGCCGGTCTAGCGGTTCCTACGAGCAGTACTTC. Amino acids: CASSRSSGSYEQYF.

The chain carries TRBV5-5 and TRBJ1-1; 11 nucleotides line up with TRBD1. Germline assignment: CDR1 SGHKS and CDR2 YYEKEE (reference sequence). The CDR3 has 14 amino acids. V was clipped by 4 bases and J by 4 bases; unmatched bases: 3. CDR3 in DNA: TGTGCCAGCAGCCTGGGGACAGGGGGCACTGAAGCTTTCTTT. Its protein product is CASSLGTGGTEAFF.

The rearrangement uses TRBV4-3 and TRBJ1-3; D is unclear. V was cut by 0 bases and J by 7 bases, with 10 bases left in between. The germline V gene has CDR1 LGHNA and CDR2 YSLEER. The CDR3 runs to 14 residues. The CDR3 coding sequence is TGCGCCAGCAGCCAAGATAGTTCACGGAACACCATATATTTT. Amino acid sequence: CASSQDSSRNTIYF.

This chain uses TRBV30 with TRBJ2-5; TRBD1 matches at 7 bases. Germline V CDR1 and CDR2: GTSNPN, SVGIG (reference sequence). The CDR3 runs to 12 residues. Losses at the gene ends were 0 bases for V and 5 bases for J; bases not matched to a gene: 0. The CDR3 spells CAWSVQGETQYF. In DNA, the CDR3 is TGTGCCTGGAGTGTACAGGGGGAGACCCAGTACTTC.

The genes are TRBV11-2 and TRBJ2-1, with 8 bases that match TRBD1. Germline V lookup: CDR1 SGHAT, CDR2 FQNNGV. The ends lost 4 bases at V and 4 bases at J; junction bases unmatched: 3. The CDR3 is 14 residues long. CDR3 bases: TGTGCCAGCAGCTCGCAGGGGGCTTACAATGAGCAGTTCTTC. This translates into CASSSQGAYNEQFF.

The V and J genes are TRBV9 and TRBJ2-2; possibly TRBD2 for D (5 bases). The CDR3 covers 13 residues. CDR1 is SGDLS and CDR2 is YYNGEE in the germline V gene. V dropped 2 bases and J dropped 7 bases, with 9 bases sitting between them. CDR3 protein: CASSVQLVGELFF. The DNA for the CDR3 is TGTGCCAGCAGCGTCCAACTAGTCGGGGAGCTGTTTTTT.

This clone came up once. The CDR3, as DNA: TGTGCCAGTAGAGCCCCCAGGGGTTACGGCTACACCTTC. This encodes CASRAPRGYGYTF. The rearrangement links TRBV19 to TRBJ1-2, with a tentative D call TRBD1 (6 bases). The CDR3 extends over 13 amino acids. Trimming left V 6 bases short and J 8 bases short, with 16 bases between. CDR1 LNHDA and CDR2 SQIVND come from the germline V gene (reference sequence). The complete variable domain, with remaining parts taken from reference TRBV19 and TRBJ1-2, reads DGGITQSPKYLFRKEGQNVTLSCEQNLNHDAMYWYRQDPGQGLRLIYYSQIVNDFQKGDIAEGYSVSREKKESFPLTVTSAQKNPTAFYLCASRAPRGYGYTFGSGTRLTVV.

V is TRBV28 and J is TRBJ2-3; 8 nucleotides align to TRBD2. V shed 2 bases and J 2 bases; nucleotides not matched to a gene: 6. The CDR3 runs 16 residues. From germline, CDR1 is MDHEN and CDR2 SYDVKM. CDR3 nucleotide sequence: TGTGCCAGCAGTTTAAGAGCGGGGGTTTCCACAGATACGCAGTATTTT. Translating gives CASSLRAGVSTDTQYF.

This chain connects TRBV5-4 to TRBJ1-1; 7 nucleotides match TRBD1. CDR3 size: 14 residues. The trim removed 1 base at V and 1 base at J, leaving 1 base unmatched. Germline loops: CDR1 SGHNT, CDR2 YYREEE (reference sequence). CDR3 bases: TGTGCCAGCAGCTTGTGGGACAGGAACACTGAAGCTTTCTTT. Protein: CASSLWDRNTEAFF.

The chain joins TRBV30 to TRBJ2-3, with D unresolved. CDR3 length equals 12 residues. CDR1 is GTSNPN, CDR2 SVGIG, per germline (reference sequence). Trimming stripped 3 bases from V and 2 bases from J, with 6 bases between. The CDR3 DNA follows: TGTGCCTGGAGCCCCTACACAGATACGCAGTATTTT. Protein: CAWSPYTDTQYF.

A single count supports this clone. This chain joins TRBV7-6 and TRBJ2-2; tentatively, D is TRBD2 (5 bases). CDR3 length: 13 residues. V lost 5 bases to trimming and J lost 8 bases, with 12 bases between them. The germline V gene encodes CDR1 SGHVS and CDR2 FNYEAQ. CDR3: CASSPRTGGELFF. The DNA for the CDR3 is TGTGCCAGCAGCCCCCGGACGGGAGGGGAGCTGTTTTTT.

The V gene is TRBV7-2, the J gene TRBJ2-3, with 10 bases aligning to TRBD1. V was pared by 5 bases and J by 5 bases, with 7 bases of the junction left unmatched. CDR1 and CDR2 (germline): SGHTA, FQGNSA. This CDR3 region has 15 residues. In DNA form, the CDR3 reads TGTGCCAGCAGCCTTGACAGGGGGCAAGGAGATACGCAGTATTTT. Its protein product is CASSLDRGQGDTQYF.

This rearrangement joins TRBV5-6 to TRBJ2-7; D ambiguous. Trimming took off 1 base at V and 6 bases at J, with 5 bases between the two ends. This CDR3 region has 11 residues. CDR1 and CDR2 (germline): SGHDT, YYEEEE. Written as DNA, the CDR3 is TGTGCCAGCAGCTTGCCGGGCGAGCAGTACTTC. It encodes CASSLPGEQYF.

Written as DNA, the CDR3 is TGTGCCAGCCAACAGAGGAGACAGGGGATAGGCACAGATACGCAGTATTTT. Protein: CASQQRRQGIGTDTQYF. J is TRBJ2-3 and V is TRBV2; 8 bases agree with TRBD1. Losses at the gene ends were 8 bases for V and 1 base for J; bases not matched to a gene: 14. CDR3 length: 17 residues. Germline loops: CDR1 SNHLY, CDR2 FYNNEI.

This chain joins TRBV4-3 and TRBJ2-5; D unclear. Trimming left V 8 bases short and J 6 bases short, with 10 bases between. CDR1 is LGHNA, CDR2 YSLEER, per germline. The CDR3 loop spans 11 amino acids. The CDR3 bases are TGCGCCAGCCCCCGAGTCAAGACCCAGTACTTC. Translated: CASPRVKTQYF.

The chain recombines TRBV18 with TRBJ1-2; D is ambiguous. The CDR3 is 14 amino acids. Trimming shortened V by 3 bases and J by 4 bases, and 12 bases separated the two germline ends. Germline loops: CDR1 KGHSH, CDR2 LQKENI. For the CDR3, the DNA is TGTGCCAGCTCACCGGTGGGCAGAAGCTATGGCTACACCTTC. Translation: CASSPVGRSYGYTF. Based on the CDR3 plus reference TRBV18 and TRBJ1-2, the full variable domain is NAGVMQNPRHLVRRRGQEARLRCSPMKGHSHVYWYRQLPEEGLKFMVYLQKENIIDESGMPKERFSAEFPKEGPSILRIQQVVRGDSAAYFCASSPVGRSYGYTFGSGTRLTVV.

The chain uses TRBV6-4 and TRBJ1-5, with TRBD1 matching over 7 bases. V trimming: 0 bases; J trimming: 4 bases; junction bases outside the gene matches: 6. Germline CDR1 reads MRHNA; CDR2 reads SNTAGT. This CDR3 contains 16 residues. The chain's CDR3 is CASSDSVQGLNQPQHF. The CDR3 region has the DNA TGTGCCAGCAGTGACTCGGTACAGGGGCTTAATCAGCCCCAGCATTTT.

The gene calls are TRBV24-1 and TRBJ1-2; 7 nucleotides agree with TRBD1. The CDR3 totals 13 residues. The ends lost 4 bases at V and 7 bases at J; junction bases unmatched: 5. Germline V gene lookup returns CDR1 KGHDR and CDR2 SFDVKD. The CDR3 is CATSEDRAGGYTF. CDR3 nucleotide sequence: TGTGCCACCAGTGAAGACAGGGCTGGTGGCTACACCTTC.

This clone has a handful of counts. V usage is TRBV6-2 or TRBV6-3 and J usage is TRBJ1-5, with D maybe TRBD1 (5 bases). Germline CDR1 MNHEY, CDR2 SVGEGT. V was pared by 5 bases and J by 3 bases, with 17 bases between. This CDR3 comprises 16 residues. The CDR3 coding sequence is TGTGCCAGCAGTACCACCCTTGGGGGGGACAATCAGCCCCAGCATTTT. It specifies CASSTTLGGDNQPQHF.

The rearrangement joins TRBV7-3 to TRBJ1-1; 10 bases map to TRBD1. Germline CDR1 and CDR2: SGHTA and FQGTGA. Trimming took 5 bases from V and 4 from J; bases not matched to a gene: 10. This CDR3 contains 16 residues. The CDR3: CASSLRTGGMATEAFF. The CDR3 region has the DNA TGTGCCAGCAGCCTCCGGACAGGGGGAATGGCCACTGAAGCTTTCTTT.

V is TRBV20-1 and J is TRBJ1-2, with D hard to call. CDR3 length: 13 amino acids. From germline, CDR1 is DFQATT and CDR2 SNEGSKA (reference sequence). The V and J ends lost 3 bases and 0 bases respectively, with 8 bases between them. CDR3 sequence (DNA): TGCAGTGCTAGTGTCAATGCTAACTATGGCTACACCTTC. It specifies CSASVNANYGYTF.

The rearrangement links TRBV7-9 to TRBJ1-5; weak D call: TRBD1 (6 bases). The CDR3 totals 19 residues. V was clipped by 4 bases and J by 4 bases, with 26 bases between them. Looked up from germline, CDR1 is SEHNR and CDR2 is FQNEAQ (reference sequence). Here the CDR3 DNA reads TGTGCCAGCAGCTCGCATGGTGGTTTGGGGGGGCGCGGGAATCAGCCCCAGCATTTT. This gives the protein CASSSHGGLGGRGNQPQHF. The full variable domain, with the rest looked up from reference TRBV7-9 and TRBJ1-5, is DTGVSQNPRHKITKRGQNVTFRCDPISEHNRLYWYRQTLGQGPEFLTYFQNEAQLEKSRLLSDRFSAERPKGSFSTLEIQRTEQGDSAMYLCASSSHGGLGGRGNQPQHFGDGTRLSIL.

This clone was observed once. The chain combines TRBV27 with TRBJ1-5; 9 bases agree with TRBD1. After removal of 5 bases from V and 5 bases from J, the junction contained 7 bases not matched to a gene. CDR1 and CDR2 (germline): MNHEY, SMNVEV (reference sequence). CDR3 length equals 15 residues. In DNA form, the CDR3 reads TGTGCCAGCAGTCCCGGGACAGGGAGGGATCAGCCCCAGCATTTT. It codes for CASSPGTGRDQPQHF.

The chain employs TRBV21-1 and TRBJ1-2. TRBV21-1 is given as a pseudogene. The CDR3 consists of 12 residues. CDR3 coding DNA: TGTGCCAGCAGCAACGGCCGGAGGGGCTACACCTTC. Translating it yields CASSNGRRGYTF.